A single sample is the source of the 17 T cell receptor beta chains below, sequenced in a study. The sorted Tregs were CD4+CD25+CD127-/low cells. In TCRdb, the 5' RACE reads were re-called with MiXCR into one record per CDR3 protein. The sample includes roughly 60,000 distinct CDR3 sequences, approximately 27% of them seen just once. Sequences were obtained from tumor-infiltrating Tregs sorted from the breast tumor. The receptors shown here come from a female donor with breast cancer.

V is TRBV18 and J is TRBJ2-1, with 8 bases fitting TRBD1. Trimming took 3 bases from V and 5 from J; bases not matched to a gene: 6. The germline V gene encodes CDR1 KGHSH and CDR2 LQKENI. The CDR3 has 15 amino acids. The CDR3 sequence is CASSPLGTGHNEQFF. For the CDR3, the DNA is TGTGCCAGCTCACCCCTCGGGACAGGCCACAATGAGCAGTTCTTC.

The CDR3 sequence is CASSLLPGQSYSPLHF. CDR3 coding DNA: TGCGCCAGCAGCTTATTACCGGGACAGAGTTATTCACCCCTCCACTTT. The chain couples TRBV5-1 to TRBJ1-6; 7 positions match TRBD1. The germline V gene has CDR1 SGHRS and CDR2 YFSETQ. The CDR3 is made up of 16 amino acids. J was trimmed by 8 bases and V by 2 bases; bases with no gene match: 10.

The chain is built from TRBV3-1 and TRBJ1-1, with 9 positions matching TRBD1. Germline assignment: CDR1 LGHDT and CDR2 YNNKEL (reference sequence). The junction had 5 bases not matched to a gene; V was cut back by 10 bases and J by 2 bases. The CDR3 has 13 amino acids. DNA for the CDR3: TGTGCCAACTGGGGACAGGGCAACACTGAAGCTTTCTTT. As protein: CANWGQGNTEAFF.

J is TRBJ1-1 and V is TRBV6-2 or TRBV6-3; D is undetermined. Germline loops: CDR1 MNHEY, CDR2 SVGEGT. The V end was cut by 0 bases, the J end by 0 bases, with 14 bases between. The CDR3 is 17 amino acids. CDR3 sequence: CASSYSFSQPLNTEAFF. In nucleotides, the CDR3 is TGTGCCAGCAGTTACTCTTTTTCGCAGCCCCTGAACACTGAAGCTTTCTTT.

Many counts were recorded for this clonotype. The rearrangement uses TRBV7-9 and TRBJ2-1; TRBD2 agrees at 10 bases. The length of the CDR3 is 15 residues. From germline, CDR1 is SEHNR and CDR2 FQNEAQ (reference sequence). V was pared by 3 bases and J by 6 bases, with 5 bases of the junction left unmatched. CDR3 in DNA: TGTGCCAGCAGCTTGCCTAGCGGGGGAGGCAATGAGCAGTTCTTC. Protein sequence: CASSLPSGGGNEQFF.

As to this clonotype: Germline and junction disagree at one end, which may indicate a read error. The rearrangement uses TRBV6-2 or TRBV6-3 and TRBJ2-3; D is unresolved. The germline V gene has CDR1 MNHEY and CDR2 SVGEGT. The CDR3 loop spans 13 amino acids. The CDR3 loop is CATTEGSTDTQYF. CDR3 DNA sequence: TGTGCCACAACGGAAGGAAGCACTGATACGCAGTATTTT.

With respect to this clonotype: A much bigger clone sits one base away, suggesting this may be a read error. The chain employs TRBV7-9 and TRBJ1-6, with D tentatively TRBD1 (5 bases). The germline gives CDR1 SEHNR, CDR2 FQNEAQ (reference sequence). Trimming took off 4 bases at V and 7 bases at J, with 11 bases between the two ends. The CDR3 loop spans 14 amino acids. CDR3 loop: CASSSRTRNSPLHF. DNA for the CDR3: TGTGCCAGCAGCTCCAGGACAAGGAATTCACCCCTCCACTTT. Combining the CDR3 with reference TRBV7-9 and TRBJ1-6 gives the whole variable domain DTGVSQNPRHKITKRGQNVTFRCDPISEHNRLYWYRQTLGQGPEFLTYFQNEAQLEKSRLLSDRFSAERPKGSFSTLEIQRTEQGDSAMYLCASSSRTRNSPLHFGNGTRLTVT.

This clonotype was recorded many times. This chain uses TRBV29-1 with TRBJ1-2, with 12 bases fitting TRBD1. V lost 6 bases to trimming and J lost 14 bases; unmatched junction nucleotides: 16. Germline-derived CDR1 and CDR2 are SQVTM and ANQGSEA. The CDR3 runs 14 residues. The CDR3 here is CSVDTSGQGARITF. The CDR3 DNA sequence: TGCAGCGTCGATACGTCGGGACAGGGGGCCCGGATAACCTTC. Full variable domain (missing parts from reference TRBV29-1 and TRBJ1-2): SAVISQKPSRDICQRGTSLTIQCQVDSQVTMMFWYRQQPGQSLTLIATANQGSEATYESGFVIDKFPISRPNLTFSTLTVSNMSPEDSSIYLCSVDTSGQGARITFGSGTRLTVV.

This clonotype turned up a few times. The V call is TRBV9, the J call TRBJ2-3; perhaps TRBD2 as D (7 bases). Between the trimmed V and J ends, which lost 4 bases and 5 bases, there was a span of 32 bases. Germline V CDR1 and CDR2: SGDLS, YYNGEE. This CDR3 is built from 20 residues. Here the CDR3 reads CASSTSSSSGWGGLRDTQYF. CDR3 in DNA: TGTGCCAGCAGCACAAGCAGTAGCAGCGGTTGGGGGGGGCTAAGAGATACGCAGTATTTT. Full variable domain (rest looked up from reference TRBV9 and TRBJ2-3): DSGVTQTPKHLITATGQRVTLRCSPRSGDLSVYWYQQSLDQGLQFLIQYYNGEERAKGNILERFSAQQFPDLHSELNLSSLELGDSALYFCASSTSSSSGWGGLRDTQYFGPGTRLTVL.

This sequence joins TRBV20-1 and TRBJ2-5; tentatively, D is TRBD2 (7 bases). CDR3 length: 13 residues. Trimming cost V 2 bases and J 5 bases, with 12 bases left between them. In germline, CDR1 is DFQATT, CDR2 SNEGSKA (reference sequence). CDR3 sequence: CSARSGGRETQYF. CDR3 sequence (DNA): TGCAGTGCTAGATCGGGGGGCAGGGAGACCCAGTACTTC.

The sample holds one count of this clonotype. The chain combines TRBV7-9 with TRBJ2-7; 8 bases line up with TRBD1. The CDR3 totals 18 residues. The V gene's germline CDR1 is SEHNR and CDR2 FQNEAQ (reference sequence). The junction had 19 bases not matched to a gene; V was cut back by 9 bases and J by 0 bases. As DNA, the CDR3 is TGTGCCAGTGTGGTCGGAAGGTCAGGGGGCGCGGTCTCCTACGAGCAGTACTTC. Its protein product is CASVVGRSGGAVSYEQYF.

This clonotype came up a few times. The rearrangement links TRBV3-1 to TRBJ1-6; D remains unclear. The CDR3 has 12 residues. Trimming left V 8 bases short and J 6 bases short, with 8 bases between. From germline, CDR1 is LGHDT and CDR2 YNNKEL (reference sequence). CDR3 sequence reads: CASSETNSPLHF. The CDR3 DNA follows: TGTGCCAGCTCGGAGACTAATTCACCCCTCCACTTT.

This chain connects TRBV6-5 to TRBJ1-2; 10 nucleotides line up with TRBD1. The length of the CDR3 is 14 residues. Germline CDR1 reads MNHEY; CDR2 reads SVGAGI. Trimming removed 6 bases from V and 6 bases from J; junction bases left unmatched: 7. CDR3 nucleotides: TGTGCCAGCAGCCGGGACAGGGGTTGGGATGGCTACACCTTC. This encodes CASSRDRGWDGYTF.

The chain couples TRBV5-6 to TRBJ2-4; a possible D gene is TRBD2 (5 bases). Germline V gene lookup returns CDR1 SGHDT and CDR2 YYEEEE. This CDR3 is built from 15 residues. Between the trimmed V and J ends, which lost 4 bases and 0 bases, there was a span of 11 bases. As DNA, the CDR3 is TGTGCCAGCAGCATGGCTGGACTAGCCAAAAACATTCAGTACTTC. It yields the protein CASSMAGLAKNIQYF.

This chain joins TRBV30 and TRBJ1-5; D is perhaps TRBD1 (6 bases). The CDR3 has 14 amino acids. In germline, CDR1 is GTSNPN, CDR2 SVGIG (reference sequence). The V end lost 2 bases, the J end lost 6 bases, and 14 bases lay between the germline ends. The CDR3 DNA reads as TGTGCCTGGAGTACGGACAGTACGGGTCAGCCCCAGCATTTT. Its protein product is CAWSTDSTGQPQHF.

This clonotype was recorded many times. This chain joins TRBV12-3 or TRBV12-4 and TRBJ1-4; 7 bases are a match to TRBD1. The CDR3 loop spans 14 amino acids. V lost 6 bases and J lost 4; bases outside the gene matches: 5. CDR3 amino acids: CASRSGTVNEKLFF. DNA of the CDR3: TGTGCCAGCAGGAGCGGGACAGTTAATGAAAAACTGTTTTTT.

This clonotype turned up a few times. The rearrangement links TRBV9 to TRBJ1-3; the D is unclear. The ends were cut back, 5 bases at V and 0 bases at J, with 9 bases in the middle. The CDR3 length is 14 residues. Looked up from germline, CDR1 is SGDLS and CDR2 is YYNGEE. DNA of the CDR3: TGTGCCAGCAGTCTTGAGGTCTCTGGAAACACCATATATTTT. This translates into CASSLEVSGNTIYF.